A selection of T cell receptor beta chains follows, all from one sample in a study of blood T cell repertoires in COVID-19. Repertoires were generated with immunoSEQ multiplex PCR, while TCRdb's copy carries only in-frame clones and drops some. The data show 150,000 to 190,000 clones, approximately 85% seen once. Sample: peripheral blood. The origin of the receptors is a woman in her sixties or seventies with COVID-19, enrolled during active disease. Both conserved end residues are part of each CDR3. Fields, in order: V gene, CDR3 length, J gene, D gene, clone size, CDR3 DNA, CDR3 protein. D genes are given only for firm matches. Clone size is given for some rows only: seen once, a few or many times, or a class if the clone is expanded.

v_call: TRBV11-2
cdr3_length: 13
j_call: TRBJ1-1
d_call: NA
clone_size: NA
cdr3_nt: TGTGCCAGCAGCTTAGGGGCAGGGACTGAAGCTTTCTTT
cdr3_aa: CASSLGAGTEAFF

v_call: TRBV7-2
cdr3_length: 11
j_call: TRBJ2-3
d_call: NA
clone_size: NA
cdr3_nt: TGTGCCAGCAGCTTACTAGATACGCAGTATTTT
cdr3_aa: CASSLLDTQYF

v_call: TRBV18
cdr3_length: 14
j_call: TRBJ1-1
d_call: NA
clone_size: NA
cdr3_nt: TGTGCCAGCTCACCGGCAGGGGTGGGCACTGAAGCTTTCTTT
cdr3_aa: CASSPAGVGTEAFF

v_call: TRBV18
cdr3_length: 14
j_call: TRBJ1-5
d_call: NA
clone_size: NA
cdr3_nt: TGTGCCAGCCAGGACACGGCGTCGAATCAGCCCCAGCATTTT
cdr3_aa: CASQDTASNQPQHF

v_call: TRBV2
cdr3_length: 13
j_call: TRBJ1-1
d_call: NA
clone_size: NA
cdr3_nt: TGTGCCAGCCTTTCACAGGGAGTCACTGAAGCTTTCTTT
cdr3_aa: CASLSQGVTEAFF

v_call: TRBV9
cdr3_length: 14
j_call: TRBJ1-4
d_call: TRBD1
clone_size: NA
cdr3_nt: TGTGCCAGCAGCGTAAAACAGGGGTTTGAAAAACTGTTTTTT
cdr3_aa: CASSVKQGFEKLFF

v_call: TRBV3-1/TRBV3-2
cdr3_length: 15
j_call: TRBJ2-5
d_call: TRBD1
clone_size: once
cdr3_nt: TGTGCCAGCAGCCCCCCGACAGGGAACGGAGAGACCCAGTACTTC
cdr3_aa: CASSPPTGNGETQYF

v_call: TRBV11-1
cdr3_length: 15
j_call: TRBJ2-2
d_call: NA
clone_size: NA
cdr3_nt: TGTGCCAGCAGCCGGCAGGGGTTACACACCGGGGAGCTGTTTTTT
cdr3_aa: CASSRQGLHTGELFF

v_call: TRBV5-5
cdr3_length: 14
j_call: TRBJ1-6
d_call: NA
clone_size: few
cdr3_nt: TGTGCCAGCAGCTTGGGGCGGGATAATTCACCCCTCCACTTT
cdr3_aa: CASSLGRDNSPLHF

v_call: TRBV6-5
cdr3_length: 13
j_call: TRBJ1-4
d_call: TRBD1
clone_size: few
cdr3_nt: TGTGCCAGCAACAGGGGGCGGAATGAAAAACTGTTTTTT
cdr3_aa: CASNRGRNEKLFF

v_call: TRBV6-5
cdr3_length: 13
j_call: TRBJ1-6
d_call: NA
clone_size: NA
cdr3_nt: TGTGCCAGCAGAAGACAGGAGAATTCACCCCTCCACTTT
cdr3_aa: CASRRQENSPLHF

v_call: TRBV14
cdr3_length: 18
j_call: TRBJ1-6
d_call: TRBD1
clone_size: NA
cdr3_nt: TGTGCCAGCAGCCGACGACAGGGATTGGGATCCTATAATTCACCCCTCCACTTT
cdr3_aa: CASSRRQGLGSYNSPLHF

v_call: TRBV27
cdr3_length: 16
j_call: TRBJ2-1
d_call: NA
clone_size: NA
cdr3_nt: TGTGCCAGCAGTTTATCGGTTAGCCACTCCTACAATGAGCAGTTCTTC
cdr3_aa: CASSLSVSHSYNEQFF

v_call: TRBV18
cdr3_length: 12
j_call: TRBJ2-1
d_call: NA
clone_size: NA
cdr3_nt: TGTGCCAGCTCAGGAGGGGTTAATGAGCAGTTCTTC
cdr3_aa: CASSGGVNEQFF

v_call: TRBV6-5
cdr3_length: 15
j_call: TRBJ1-2
d_call: TRBD1
clone_size: NA
cdr3_nt: TGTGCCAGCACTCTCCCGACAGGGGCGGGCTATGGCTACACCTTC
cdr3_aa: CASTLPTGAGYGYTF

v_call: TRBV11-2
cdr3_length: 15
j_call: TRBJ1-4
d_call: NA
clone_size: NA
cdr3_nt: TGTGCCAGCAGCTTATATAGAGGCAATAATGAAAAACTGTTTTTT
cdr3_aa: CASSLYRGNNEKLFF

v_call: TRBV6-6
cdr3_length: 17
j_call: TRBJ2-5
d_call: TRBD2
clone_size: NA
cdr3_nt: TGTGCCAGCAGTCAGGAATCGGGACTAGCGGGAGTGGAGACCCAGTACTTC
cdr3_aa: CASSQESGLAGVETQYF

v_call: TRBV5-1
cdr3_length: 13
j_call: TRBJ1-2
d_call: TRBD1
clone_size: NA
cdr3_nt: TGCGCCAGCAGCCCGGACAGGCTCTATGGCTACACCTTC
cdr3_aa: CASSPDRLYGYTF

v_call: TRBV9
cdr3_length: 15
j_call: TRBJ1-4
d_call: TRBD1
clone_size: NA
cdr3_nt: TGTGCCAGCAGCTCAGGGGACAGGGGAAGTGAAAAACTGTTTTTT
cdr3_aa: CASSSGDRGSEKLFF

v_call: TRBV5-1
cdr3_length: 17
j_call: TRBJ2-3
d_call: TRBD2
clone_size: NA
cdr3_nt: TGCGCCAGCAGCTTGGGGGGACTAGCGGAATGGGAAGATACGCAGTATTTT
cdr3_aa: CASSLGGLAEWEDTQYF

v_call: TRBV11-3
cdr3_length: 14
j_call: TRBJ2-1
d_call: NA
clone_size: NA
cdr3_nt: TGTGCCAGCAGCTTAGGCAGGGTACATAGTGAGCAGTTCTTC
cdr3_aa: CASSLGRVHSEQFF

v_call: TRBV6-5
cdr3_length: 15
j_call: TRBJ1-1
d_call: NA
clone_size: NA
cdr3_nt: TGTGCCAGCAGACTAGATCGGAGATCGGACACTGAAGCTTTCTTT
cdr3_aa: CASRLDRRSDTEAFF

v_call: TRBV27
cdr3_length: 15
j_call: TRBJ1-6
d_call: TRBD1
clone_size: NA
cdr3_nt: TGTGCCAGCAGTCCGGACAGGGGGCGGGGATCACCCCTCCACTTT
cdr3_aa: CASSPDRGRGSPLHF

v_call: TRBV14
cdr3_length: 14
j_call: TRBJ1-1
d_call: NA
clone_size: NA
cdr3_nt: TGTGCCAGCAGCCAAGGGGGCTGGAACACTGAAGCTTTCTTT
cdr3_aa: CASSQGGWNTEAFF

v_call: TRBV5-1
cdr3_length: 12
j_call: TRBJ1-1
d_call: NA
clone_size: NA
cdr3_nt: TGCGCCAGCAGCTTGGTGGGCCCGGAAGCTTTCTTT
cdr3_aa: CASSLVGPEAFF

v_call: TRBV3-1/TRBV3-2
cdr3_length: 15
j_call: TRBJ1-1
d_call: NA
clone_size: NA
cdr3_nt: TGTGCCAGCAGCCACGGACAGTCATTAAACACTGAAGCTTTCTTT
cdr3_aa: CASSHGQSLNTEAFF

v_call: TRBV7-8
cdr3_length: 16
j_call: TRBJ1-6
d_call: TRBD1
clone_size: NA
cdr3_nt: TGTGCCAGCAGCGTACGTACCGGGACAGGGGATTCACCCCTCCACTTT
cdr3_aa: CASSVRTGTGDSPLHF

v_call: TRBV19
cdr3_length: 12
j_call: TRBJ1-1
d_call: NA
clone_size: NA
cdr3_nt: TGTGCCAGTAGTAGACAAGCTGCTGAAGCTTTCTTT
cdr3_aa: CASSRQAAEAFF

v_call: TRBV6-5
cdr3_length: 15
j_call: TRBJ1-1
d_call: NA
clone_size: NA
cdr3_nt: TGTGCCAGCACCAGCGGTATTATTATGAACACTGAAGCTTTCTTT
cdr3_aa: CASTSGIIMNTEAFF

v_call: TRBV2
cdr3_length: 14
j_call: TRBJ2-7
d_call: NA
clone_size: NA
cdr3_nt: TGTGCCAGCGACCTGAAACGGGGAAGCTACGAGCAGTACTTC
cdr3_aa: CASDLKRGSYEQYF

v_call: TRBV5-1
cdr3_length: 15
j_call: TRBJ2-5
d_call: NA
clone_size: NA
cdr3_nt: TGCGCCAGCAGCTTGATCCCAGACAGGCAAGAGACCCAGTACTTC
cdr3_aa: CASSLIPDRQETQYF

v_call: TRBV7-6
cdr3_length: 14
j_call: TRBJ1-1
d_call: NA
clone_size: NA
cdr3_nt: TGTGCCAGCAGCGTTCGGGGGGGGAACACTGAAGCTTTCTTT
cdr3_aa: CASSVRGGNTEAFF

v_call: TRBV6-4
cdr3_length: 15
j_call: TRBJ1-2
d_call: TRBD1
clone_size: NA
cdr3_nt: TGTGCCAGCAGTGGGACAGGGAGGTATGACGATGGCTACACCTTC
cdr3_aa: CASSGTGRYDDGYTF

v_call: TRBV6-5
cdr3_length: 14
j_call: TRBJ1-1
d_call: NA
clone_size: NA
cdr3_nt: TGTGCCAGCAGCTCCTGGACAGACAACACTGAAGCTTTCTTT
cdr3_aa: CASSSWTDNTEAFF

v_call: TRBV19
cdr3_length: 16
j_call: TRBJ1-5
d_call: TRBD1
clone_size: NA
cdr3_nt: TGTGCCAGTAGTAGTGGGACAGGAATTAGTACTCAGCCCCAGCATTTT
cdr3_aa: CASSSGTGISTQPQHF

v_call: TRBV12-3/TRBV12-4
cdr3_length: 13
j_call: TRBJ2-1
d_call: TRBD1
clone_size: NA
cdr3_nt: TGCGCCGCGGGGACAGGGGGATACAATGAGCAGTTCTTC
cdr3_aa: CAAGTGGYNEQFF

v_call: TRBV4-2
cdr3_length: 20
j_call: TRBJ2-3
d_call: TRBD2
clone_size: NA
cdr3_nt: TGTGCCAGCAGCCAAAGACCCCCTGGGACTAGCGGGGGGCGGGCAGATACGCAGTATTTT
cdr3_aa: CASSQRPPGTSGGRADTQYF

v_call: TRBV19
cdr3_length: 12
j_call: TRBJ1-1
d_call: NA
clone_size: NA
cdr3_nt: TGTGCCAGCGAGACAGGGAACACTGAAGCTTTCTTT
cdr3_aa: CASETGNTEAFF

v_call: TRBV3-1/TRBV3-2
cdr3_length: 15
j_call: TRBJ1-2
d_call: TRBD1
clone_size: NA
cdr3_nt: TGTGCCAGCAGCCAAGATCTGGCAGGGGGCTATGGCTACACCTTC
cdr3_aa: CASSQDLAGGYGYTF

v_call: TRBV3-1/TRBV3-2
cdr3_length: 14
j_call: TRBJ1-4
d_call: NA
clone_size: NA
cdr3_nt: TGTGCCAGCAGCCAATCAGGGAGGGAGGAAAAACTGTTTTTT
cdr3_aa: CASSQSGREEKLFF

v_call: TRBV25-1
cdr3_length: 15
j_call: TRBJ1-1
d_call: NA
clone_size: NA
cdr3_nt: TGTGCCAGCAGGGAGCCCCATAGGGGGAACACTGAAGCTTTCTTT
cdr3_aa: CASREPHRGNTEAFF

v_call: TRBV5-4
cdr3_length: 15
j_call: TRBJ1-5
d_call: NA
clone_size: NA
cdr3_nt: TGTGCCAGCAGCTTGAGGGGACTTAGCAATCAGCCCCAGCATTTT
cdr3_aa: CASSLRGLSNQPQHF

v_call: TRBV19
cdr3_length: 17
j_call: TRBJ1-2
d_call: NA
clone_size: NA
cdr3_nt: TGTGCCAGTAGTATAAGCGGCAGGCCACTTTCTAACTATGGCTACACCTTC
cdr3_aa: CASSISGRPLSNYGYTF

v_call: TRBV6-5
cdr3_length: 15
j_call: TRBJ1-1
d_call: TRBD1
clone_size: few
cdr3_nt: TGTGCCAGCACCCTCAGCGGCACAGGGGTGGCTGAAGCTTTCTTT
cdr3_aa: CASTLSGTGVAEAFF

v_call: TRBV29-1
cdr3_length: 14
j_call: TRBJ1-1
d_call: TRBD1
clone_size: NA
cdr3_nt: TGCAGCGTTGTCCGGACAGGCCTGAACACTGAAGCTTTCTTT
cdr3_aa: CSVVRTGLNTEAFF

v_call: TRBV2
cdr3_length: 20
j_call: TRBJ2-1
d_call: TRBD2
clone_size: few
cdr3_nt: TGTGCCACCTCCGGCTTTACGGGACTAGCGCATATTAGCTCCTACAATGAGCAGTTCTTC
cdr3_aa: CATSGFTGLAHISSYNEQFF

v_call: TRBV2
cdr3_length: 16
j_call: TRBJ1-5
d_call: NA
clone_size: NA
cdr3_nt: TGTGCCAGCAGCTTAGACAGGTTTAAATTTGGAAATCCCCAGCATTTT
cdr3_aa: CASSLDRFKFGNPQHF

v_call: TRBV25-1
cdr3_length: 15
j_call: TRBJ2-5
d_call: TRBD2
clone_size: NA
cdr3_nt: TGTGCCAGCAGTGCCCTCGGGGGGTCGGGTGAGACCCAGTACTTC
cdr3_aa: CASSALGGSGETQYF

v_call: TRBV12-5
cdr3_length: 12
j_call: TRBJ2-3
d_call: NA
clone_size: NA
cdr3_nt: TGTGCTAGTGGTCGGGGCACAGATACGCAGTATTTT
cdr3_aa: CASGRGTDTQYF

v_call: TRBV7-3
cdr3_length: 15
j_call: TRBJ1-6
d_call: NA
clone_size: few
cdr3_nt: TGTGCCAGCAGCTTAACGGGCGGAGGGGACTCACCCCTCCACTTT
cdr3_aa: CASSLTGGGDSPLHF

v_call: TRBV5-6
cdr3_length: 13
j_call: TRBJ1-6
d_call: NA
clone_size: once
cdr3_nt: TGTGCCAGCAGTCTACCAGGGGATTCACCCCTCCACTTT
cdr3_aa: CASSLPGDSPLHF

v_call: TRBV18
cdr3_length: 14
j_call: TRBJ1-6
d_call: TRBD1
clone_size: NA
cdr3_nt: TGTGCCAGCTCACCAGACAGGGTGGGATCACCCCTCCACTTT
cdr3_aa: CASSPDRVGSPLHF

v_call: TRBV6-1
cdr3_length: 12
j_call: TRBJ2-2
d_call: NA
clone_size: NA
cdr3_nt: TGTGCCAGCAGTTATTCCGACAGGGAGCTGTTTTTT
cdr3_aa: CASSYSDRELFF

v_call: TRBV11-1
cdr3_length: 13
j_call: TRBJ1-1
d_call: NA
clone_size: NA
cdr3_nt: TGTGCCAGCAGCTCCCCTGTGCAGGCCGAAGCTTTCTTT
cdr3_aa: CASSSPVQAEAFF

v_call: TRBV4-2
cdr3_length: 16
j_call: TRBJ2-3
d_call: NA
clone_size: few
cdr3_nt: TGTGCCAGCAGCCAAGATGATCGGAGCGGGACAGATACGCAGTATTTT
cdr3_aa: CASSQDDRSGTDTQYF